The present entry profiles one T cell receptor (beta chain) with its context. This record comes from a study of blood T cell repertoires in COVID-19. Across the whole study: Collection of acute and convalescent COVID-19 samples took place in the United States, Italy and Spain.

Unmatched junction bases numbered 16, after V lost 6 bases and J lost 0 bases. This CDR3 has 19 residues. Germline assignment: CDR1 SNHLY and CDR2 FYNNEI. In the authors' workflow: Estimation of nucleated cell counts relied on the amplification of reference gene primers. Assay: immunoSEQ multiplex PCR; the TCRdb copy retains only in-frame clones and omits some. V, J and clone size were drawn from that table, and D and trimming were deduced from the DNA. The sample holds 200,000 to 300,000 clones, more than 85% seen once. The sample consisted of peripheral blood. The clonotype was recovered from a woman aged 55-70 years with COVID-19, enrolled during active disease. V usage is TRBV2 and J usage is TRBJ1-4; TRBD1 aligns across 7 bases. The CDR3 sequence: CASRVTGVGIRATNEKLFF. For the CDR3, the DNA is TGTGCCAGCAGGGTAACAGGGGTCGGGATTAGGGCAACTAATGAAAAACTGTTTTTT. Combining the CDR3 with reference TRBV2 and TRBJ1-4 gives the whole variable domain EPEVTQTPSHQVTQMGQEVILRCVPISNHLYFYWYRQILGQKVEFLVSFYNNEISEKSEIFDDQFSVERPDGSNFTLKIRSTKLEDSAMYFCASRVTGVGIRATNEKLFFGSGTQLSVL.